This is a list of T cell receptor beta chains from one sample in a study of blood T cell repertoires in COVID-19. TCRdb's table, derived via immunoSEQ multiplex PCR, lists solely in-frame clones and lacks some. The profile shows about 290,000 clones, around nine tenths of them singletons. Sequencing input: PBMCs or T cells enriched from blood (not recorded which). These receptors all stem from a woman between 40 and 55 years old who had recovered from COVID-19. Both conserved end residues are part of each CDR3. D genes are given only for firm matches. Clone size is shown for a subset of rows, as once, few, many or a class of expanded clone.

-,-,TRBJ1-2,TRBV9,CASSSSPVGGQVNYGYTF,TGTGCCAGCAGCTCCAGCCCGGTCGGGGGGCAAGTTAACTATGGCTACACCTTC
-,-,TRBJ1-2,TRBV28,CASMTRNYGYTF,TGTGCCAGTATGACCAGGAACTATGGCTACACCTTC
-,-,TRBJ2-6,TRBV19,CASSTTGSAGANVLTF,TGTGCCAGTAGTACTACAGGGAGCGCTGGGGCCAACGTCCTGACTTTC
-,-,TRBJ2-3,TRBV14,CASSLPGDLTDTQYF,TGTGCCAGCAGCCTCCCCGGGGATCTCACAGATACGCAGTATTTT
-,-,TRBJ1-1,TRBV29-1,CSVGLTEAFF,TGCAGCGTTGGTCTAACTGAAGCTTTCTTT
TRBD1,-,TRBJ1-2,TRBV11-2,CASSYIGTGFGYTF,TGTGCCAGCAGCTATATCGGGACAGGGTTCGGCTACACCTTC
-,-,TRBJ1-6,TRBV7-2,CASSVQGSSYNSPLHF,TGTGCCAGCAGCGTACAGGGAAGCTCCTATAATTCACCCCTCCACTTT
-,-,TRBJ1-2,TRBV2,CASSELGRGGGYTF,TGTGCCAGCAGTGAATTGGGACGAGGGGGTGGCTACACCTTC
-,-,TRBJ2-2,TRBV5-1,CASSREASTGELFF,TGCGCCAGCAGTAGAGAGGCGAGCACCGGGGAGCTGTTTTTT
-,-,TRBJ1-2,TRBV14,CASSPTIRGGYTF,TGTGCCAGCAGCCCCACAATCCGGGGTGGCTACACCTTC
-,-,TRBJ2-1,TRBV11-2,CASSLKRRRWVSYNEQFF,TGTGCCAGCAGCTTAAAACGCCGGCGGTGGGTGTCCTACAATGAGCAGTTCTTC
-,-,TRBJ2-1,TRBV19,CASSIPGMGSYNEQFF,TGTGCCAGTAGTATCCCAGGGATGGGCTCCTACAATGAGCAGTTCTTC
-,-,TRBJ1-3,TRBV29-1,CSVGGGDENTIYF,TGCAGCGTGGGAGGTGGGGACGAAAACACCATATATTTT
-,-,TRBJ1-2,TRBV4-3,CASSQDFNAGGGGYGYTF,TGCGCCAGCAGCCAAGATTTTAACGCGGGGGGAGGCGGCTATGGCTACACCTTC
-,-,TRBJ2-1,TRBV7-3,CASSLQAAASSYNEQFF,TGTGCCAGCAGCCTCCAAGCGGCGGCGAGCTCCTACAATGAGCAGTTCTTC
TRBD1,-,TRBJ2-2,TRBV2,CASRSGTGFSIYSNTGELFF,TGTGCCAGCAGATCTGGGACAGGGTTTTCTATCTATTCGAACACCGGGGAGCTGTTTTTT
-,few,TRBJ2-7,TRBV11-2,CASSITGRGRPYEQYF,TGTGCCAGCAGCATTACGGGCCGAGGGCGCCCCTACGAGCAGTACTTC
-,-,TRBJ1-2,TRBV7-2,CASSRGGADGYTF,TGTGCCAGCAGCCGGGGGGGGGCTGATGGCTACACCTTC
TRBD1,once,TRBJ1-2,TRBV4-1,CASSQELTGDYGYTF,TGCGCCAGCAGCCAAGAGCTAACAGGGGACTATGGCTACACCTTC
-,-,TRBJ2-7,TRBV2,CASTRGYEQYF,TGTGCCAGCACTAGGGGTTACGAGCAGTACTTC
-,-,TRBJ2-2,TRBV12-3/TRBV12-4,CASSAIENGELFF,TGTGCCAGCAGTGCCATTGAGAACGGGGAGCTGTTTTTT
-,-,TRBJ2-7,TRBV7-9,CASSFGGSSYEQYF,TGTGCCAGCAGCTTTGGGGGGAGCTCCTACGAGCAGTACTTC
TRBD2,-,TRBJ2-3,TRBV4-2,CASSPPRLASGSVGADTQYF,TGTGCCAGCAGCCCCCCCCGGCTAGCTAGCGGGAGCGTGGGCGCAGATACGCAGTATTTT
TRBD1,-,TRBJ2-7,TRBV25-1,CASSHGTGGYEQYF,TGTGCCAGCAGCCACGGGACAGGGGGCTACGAGCAGTACTTC
TRBD2,-,TRBJ2-5,TRBV5-4,CASSWTSTAGVQYF,TGTGCCAGCAGTTGGACCTCTACAGCGGGGGTCCAGTACTTC
TRBD1,once,TRBJ2-1,TRBV7-3,CASSLDGTGVNEQFF,TGTGCCAGCAGCTTAGACGGGACAGGAGTTAATGAGCAGTTCTTC
TRBD1,-,TRBJ1-2,TRBV11-2,CASSLDGTAYGYTF,TGTGCCAGCAGCTTAGACGGGACAGCCTATGGCTACACCTTC
-,few,TRBJ1-3,TRBV5-1,CASSGQAGNTIYF,TGCGCCAGCAGCGGTCAAGCAGGAAACACCATATATTTT
TRBD1,once,TRBJ1-4,TRBV25-1,CASSKTGTGNEKLFF,TGTGCCAGCAGTAAAACCGGGACAGGGAATGAAAAACTGTTTTTT